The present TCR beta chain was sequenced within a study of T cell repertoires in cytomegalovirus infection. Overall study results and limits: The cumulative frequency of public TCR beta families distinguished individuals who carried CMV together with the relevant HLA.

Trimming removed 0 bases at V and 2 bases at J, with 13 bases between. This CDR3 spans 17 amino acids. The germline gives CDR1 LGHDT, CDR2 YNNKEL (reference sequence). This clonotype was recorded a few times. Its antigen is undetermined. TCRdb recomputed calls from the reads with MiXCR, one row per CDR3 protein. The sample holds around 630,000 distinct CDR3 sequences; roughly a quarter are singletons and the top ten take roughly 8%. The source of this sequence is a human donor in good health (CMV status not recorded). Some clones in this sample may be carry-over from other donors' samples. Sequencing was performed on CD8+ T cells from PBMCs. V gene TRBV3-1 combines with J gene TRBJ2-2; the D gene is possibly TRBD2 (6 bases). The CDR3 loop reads CASSQERGRQNTGELFF. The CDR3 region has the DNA TGTGCCAGCAGCCAAGAACGGGGGAGACAAAACACCGGGGAGCTGTTTTTT.